This T cell receptor (beta chain) was identified during a study of blood T cell repertoires in COVID-19. Study context: Spain, Italy and the United States supplied samples that represented acute and convalescent COVID-19. Sources were T cells, B-cell-depleted T cells, or PBMCs; the material itself was cDNA or gDNA.

This CDR3 region has 13 residues. Trimming took off 7 bases at V and 6 bases at J, with 16 bases between the two ends. CDR1 is LGHNA and CDR2 is YSLEER in the germline V gene. Under the authors' procedure: Reference gene primer amplification yielded estimated nucleated cell counts. TCRdb's table, derived via immunoSEQ multiplex PCR, lists solely in-frame clones and lacks some. The V and J calls and clone size were taken over from that table, and D and trimming were inferred from the DNA. The sample has a few hundred thousand clones, roughly 87% seen once. The sequence came from a woman aged 50 to 60 who had recovered from COVID-19. This chain connects TRBV4-3 to TRBJ2-7; tentatively, D is TRBD2 (5 bases). What was sequenced was peripheral blood. This CDR3 is CASKSGSSGEQYF. CDR3 in DNA: TGCGCCAGCAAAAGTGGGAGTTCAGGCGAGCAGTACTTC.